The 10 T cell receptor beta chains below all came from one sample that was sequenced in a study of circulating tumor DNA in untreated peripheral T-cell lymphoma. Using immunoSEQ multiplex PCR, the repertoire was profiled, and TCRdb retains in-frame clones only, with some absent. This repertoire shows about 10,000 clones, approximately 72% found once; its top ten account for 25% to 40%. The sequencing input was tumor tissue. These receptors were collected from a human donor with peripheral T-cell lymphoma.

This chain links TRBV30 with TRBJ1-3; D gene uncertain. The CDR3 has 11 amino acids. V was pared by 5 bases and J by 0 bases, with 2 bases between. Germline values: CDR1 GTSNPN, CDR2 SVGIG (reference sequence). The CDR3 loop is CAWASGNTIYF. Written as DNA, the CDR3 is TGTGCCTGGGCCTCTGGAAACACCATATATTTT.

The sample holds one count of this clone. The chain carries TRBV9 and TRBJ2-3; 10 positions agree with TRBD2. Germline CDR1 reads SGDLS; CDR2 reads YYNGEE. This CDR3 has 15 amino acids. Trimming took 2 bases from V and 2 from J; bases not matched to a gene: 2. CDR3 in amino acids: CASSVSGGATDTQYF. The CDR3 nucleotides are TGTGCCAGCAGCGTGAGCGGGGGGGCCACAGATACGCAGTATTTT.

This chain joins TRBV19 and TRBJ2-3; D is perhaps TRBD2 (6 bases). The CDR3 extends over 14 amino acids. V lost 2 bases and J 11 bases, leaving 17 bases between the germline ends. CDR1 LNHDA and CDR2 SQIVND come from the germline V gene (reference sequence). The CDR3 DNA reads TGTGCCAGTAGTATACGCCCCGGGACTGAACGGCAGTATTTT. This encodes CASSIRPGTERQYF.

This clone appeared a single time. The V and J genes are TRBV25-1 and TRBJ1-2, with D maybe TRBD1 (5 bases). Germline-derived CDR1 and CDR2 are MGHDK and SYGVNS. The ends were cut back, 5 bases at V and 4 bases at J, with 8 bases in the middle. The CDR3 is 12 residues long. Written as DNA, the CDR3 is TGTGCCAGCAGTTGGGGCGGCTATGGCTACACCTTC. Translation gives CASSWGGYGYTF.

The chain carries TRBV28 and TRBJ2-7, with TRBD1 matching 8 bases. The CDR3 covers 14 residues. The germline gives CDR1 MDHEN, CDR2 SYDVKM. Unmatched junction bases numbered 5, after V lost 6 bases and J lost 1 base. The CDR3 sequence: CASRIDRGSYEQYF. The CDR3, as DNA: TGTGCCAGCAGGATCGACAGGGGATCCTACGAGCAGTACTTC.

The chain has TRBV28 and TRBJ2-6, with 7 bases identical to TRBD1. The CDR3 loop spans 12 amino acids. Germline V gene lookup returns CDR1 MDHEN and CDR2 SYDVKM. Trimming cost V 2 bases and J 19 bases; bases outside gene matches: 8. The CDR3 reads CASSLGDSKGTF. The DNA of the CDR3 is TGTGCCAGCAGTTTAGGGGACAGTAAGGGAACTTTC.

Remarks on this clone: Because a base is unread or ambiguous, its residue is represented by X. The CDR3 is CAGFKXGPTMLNEKLFF. In DNA form, the CDR3 reads TGTGCCGGCTTTAAAYCGGGTCCTACAATGCTTAATGAAAAACTGTTTTTT. The chain is built from TRBV14 and TRBJ1-4; D ambiguous. The CDR3 runs 17 residues. Germline assignment: CDR1 SGHDN and CDR2 FVKESK. Trimming left V 11 bases short and J 4 bases short, with 26 bases between.

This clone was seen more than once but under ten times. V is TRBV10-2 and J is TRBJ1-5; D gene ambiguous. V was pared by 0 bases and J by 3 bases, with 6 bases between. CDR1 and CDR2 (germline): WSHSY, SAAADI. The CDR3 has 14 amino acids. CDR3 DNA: TGCGCCAGCAGTGAGTCGTCCTCCAATCAGCCCCAGCATTTT. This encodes CASSESSSNQPQHF.

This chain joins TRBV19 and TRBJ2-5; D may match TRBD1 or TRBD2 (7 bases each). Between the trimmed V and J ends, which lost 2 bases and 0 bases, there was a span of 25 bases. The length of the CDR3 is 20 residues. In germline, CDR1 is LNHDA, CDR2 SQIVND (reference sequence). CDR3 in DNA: TGTGCCAGTAGTATAACCCCGGCAGGGGGGGGATTGCCTAACCAAGAGACCCAGTACTTC. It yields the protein CASSITPAGGGLPNQETQYF.

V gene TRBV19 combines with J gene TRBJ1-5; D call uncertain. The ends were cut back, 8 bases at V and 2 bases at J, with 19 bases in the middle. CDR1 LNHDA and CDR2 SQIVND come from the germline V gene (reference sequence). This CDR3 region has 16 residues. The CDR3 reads CASLVARGVRNQPQHF. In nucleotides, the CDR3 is TGTGCCAGTTTAGTCGCCCGCGGGGTCCGCAATCAGCCCCAGCATTTT.